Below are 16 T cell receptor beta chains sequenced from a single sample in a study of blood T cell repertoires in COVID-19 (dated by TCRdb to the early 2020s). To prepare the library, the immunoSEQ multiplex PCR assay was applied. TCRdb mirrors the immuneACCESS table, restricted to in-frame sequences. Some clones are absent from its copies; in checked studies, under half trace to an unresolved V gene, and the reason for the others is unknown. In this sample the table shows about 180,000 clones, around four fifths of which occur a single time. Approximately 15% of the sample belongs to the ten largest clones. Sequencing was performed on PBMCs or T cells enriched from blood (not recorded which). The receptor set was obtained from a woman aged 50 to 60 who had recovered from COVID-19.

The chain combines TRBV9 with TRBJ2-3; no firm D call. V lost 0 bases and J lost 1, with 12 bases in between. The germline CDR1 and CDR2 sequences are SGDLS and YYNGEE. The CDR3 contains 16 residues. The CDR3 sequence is CASSVEVALRTDTQYF. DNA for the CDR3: TGTGCCAGCAGCGTAGAGGTAGCCTTACGCACAGATACGCAGTATTTT.

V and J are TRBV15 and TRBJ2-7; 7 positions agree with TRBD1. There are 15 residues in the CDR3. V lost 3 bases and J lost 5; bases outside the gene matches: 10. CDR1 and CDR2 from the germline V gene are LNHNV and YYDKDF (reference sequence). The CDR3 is CATSRNRGSADEQYF. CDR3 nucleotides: TGTGCCACCAGCAGGAACAGGGGAAGCGCCGACGAGCAGTACTTC.

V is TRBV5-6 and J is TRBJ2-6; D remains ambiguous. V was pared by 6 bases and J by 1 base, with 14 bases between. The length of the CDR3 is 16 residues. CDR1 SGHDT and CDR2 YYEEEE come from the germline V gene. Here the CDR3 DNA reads TGTGCCAGCACGCCTGTGGGCGTTTCTGGGGCCAACGTCCTGACTTTC. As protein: CASTPVGVSGANVLTF.

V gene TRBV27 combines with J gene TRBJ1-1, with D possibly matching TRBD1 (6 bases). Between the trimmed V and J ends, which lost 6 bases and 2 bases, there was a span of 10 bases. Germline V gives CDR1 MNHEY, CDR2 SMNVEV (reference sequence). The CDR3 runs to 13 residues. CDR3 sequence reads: CASRPGVNTEAFF. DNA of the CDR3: TGTGCCAGCAGACCAGGGGTAAACACTGAAGCTTTCTTT.

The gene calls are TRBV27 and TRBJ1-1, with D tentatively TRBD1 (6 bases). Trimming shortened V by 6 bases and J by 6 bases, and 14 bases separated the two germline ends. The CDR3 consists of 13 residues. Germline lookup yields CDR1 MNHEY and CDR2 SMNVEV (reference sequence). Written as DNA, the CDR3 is TGTGCCAGCAGACAACAGGGTTGGGCTGAAGCTTTCTTT. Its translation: CASRQQGWAEAFF.

CDR3 in amino acids: CASSLSGRGETQYF. CDR3 nucleotide sequence: TGTGCCAGCAGTTTATCCGGGAGAGGCGAGACCCAGTACTTC. The chain couples TRBV27 to TRBJ2-5; TRBD2 is a possible D gene (6 bases). Trimming cost V 0 bases and J 5 bases, with 10 bases left between them. Germline lookup yields CDR1 MNHEY and CDR2 SMNVEV (reference sequence). This CDR3 has 14 residues.

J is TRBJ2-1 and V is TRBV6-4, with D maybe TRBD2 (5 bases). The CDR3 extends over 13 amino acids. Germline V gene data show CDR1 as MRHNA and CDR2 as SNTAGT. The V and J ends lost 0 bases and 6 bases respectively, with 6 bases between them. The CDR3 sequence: CASSDSEGNEQFF. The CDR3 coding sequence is TGTGCCAGCAGTGACTCTGAGGGCAATGAGCAGTTCTTC.

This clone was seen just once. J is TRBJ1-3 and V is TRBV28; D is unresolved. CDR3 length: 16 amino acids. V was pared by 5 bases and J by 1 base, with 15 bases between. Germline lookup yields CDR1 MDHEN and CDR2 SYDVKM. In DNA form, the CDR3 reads TGTGCCAGCAGTCGAGGTTCGGCAGATTCTGGAAACACCATATATTTT. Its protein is CASSRGSADSGNTIYF.

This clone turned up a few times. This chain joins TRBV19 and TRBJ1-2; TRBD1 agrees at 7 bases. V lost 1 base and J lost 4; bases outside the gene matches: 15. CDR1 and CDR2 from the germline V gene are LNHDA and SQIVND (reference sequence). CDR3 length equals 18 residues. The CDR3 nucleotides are TGTGCCAGTAGTATAGGAGGGACAGACTTGGATTCCGGCTATGGCTACACCTTC. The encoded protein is CASSIGGTDLDSGYGYTF.

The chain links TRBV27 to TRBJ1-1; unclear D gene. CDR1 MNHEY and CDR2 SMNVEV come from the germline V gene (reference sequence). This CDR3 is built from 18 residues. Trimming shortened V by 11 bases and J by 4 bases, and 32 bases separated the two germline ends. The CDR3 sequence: CALRHRGFWREEFTEAFF. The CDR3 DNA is TGTGCCTTAAGGCACCGAGGCTTCTGGCGAGAAGAATTCACTGAAGCTTTCTTT.

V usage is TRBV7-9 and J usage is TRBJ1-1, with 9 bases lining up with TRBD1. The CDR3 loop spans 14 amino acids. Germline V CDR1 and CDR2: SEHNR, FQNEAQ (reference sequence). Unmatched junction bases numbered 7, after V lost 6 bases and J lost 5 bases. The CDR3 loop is CASSLQGAGTEAFF. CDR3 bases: TGTGCCAGCAGTTTACAGGGGGCAGGAACTGAAGCTTTCTTT.

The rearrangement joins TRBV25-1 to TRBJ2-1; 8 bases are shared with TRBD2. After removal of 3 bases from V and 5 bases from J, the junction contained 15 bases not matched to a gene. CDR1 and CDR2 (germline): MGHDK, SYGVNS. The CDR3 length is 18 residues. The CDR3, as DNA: TGTGCCAGCAGTGATCCTGCTCGGGAAGCGGGAGTTCACAATGAGCAGTTCTTC. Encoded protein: CASSDPAREAGVHNEQFF.

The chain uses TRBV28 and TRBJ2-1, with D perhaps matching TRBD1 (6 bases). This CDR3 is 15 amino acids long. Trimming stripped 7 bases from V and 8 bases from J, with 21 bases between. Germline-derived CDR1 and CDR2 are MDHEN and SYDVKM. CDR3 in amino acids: CASIMGQGRVDEQFF. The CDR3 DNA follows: TGTGCCAGCATCATGGGGCAGGGGAGAGTGGATGAGCAGTTCTTC. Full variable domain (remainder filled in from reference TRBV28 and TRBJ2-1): DVKVTQSSRYLVKRTGEKVFLECVQDMDHENMFWYRQDPGLGLRLIYFSYDVKMKEKGDIPEGYSVSREKKERFSLILESASTNQTSMYLCASIMGQGRVDEQFFGPGTRLTVL.

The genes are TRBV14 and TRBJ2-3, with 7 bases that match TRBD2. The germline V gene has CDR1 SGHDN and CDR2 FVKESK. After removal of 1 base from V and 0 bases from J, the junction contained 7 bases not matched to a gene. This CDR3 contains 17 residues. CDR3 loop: CASSQALADVSTDTQYF. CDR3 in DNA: TGTGCCAGCAGCCAAGCGCTAGCGGATGTTAGCACAGATACGCAGTATTTT. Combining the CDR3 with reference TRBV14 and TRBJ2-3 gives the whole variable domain EAGVTQFPSHSVIEKGQTVTLRCDPISGHDNLYWYRRVMGKEIKFLLHFVKESKQDESGMPNNRFLAERTGGTYSTLKVQPAELEDSGVYFCASSQALADVSTDTQYFGPGTRLTVL.

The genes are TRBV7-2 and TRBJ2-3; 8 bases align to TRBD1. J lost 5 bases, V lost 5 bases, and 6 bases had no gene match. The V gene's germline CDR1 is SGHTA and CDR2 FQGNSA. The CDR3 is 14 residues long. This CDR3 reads CASSEDRVKDTQYF. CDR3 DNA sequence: TGTGCCAGCAGCGAGGACAGGGTGAAAGATACGCAGTATTTT. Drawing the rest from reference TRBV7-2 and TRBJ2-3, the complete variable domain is GAGVSQSPSNKVTEKGKDVELRCDPISGHTALYWYRQSLGQGLEFLIYFQGNSAPDKSGLPSDRFSAERTGGSVSTLTIQRTQQEDSAVYLCASSEDRVKDTQYFGPGTRLTVL.

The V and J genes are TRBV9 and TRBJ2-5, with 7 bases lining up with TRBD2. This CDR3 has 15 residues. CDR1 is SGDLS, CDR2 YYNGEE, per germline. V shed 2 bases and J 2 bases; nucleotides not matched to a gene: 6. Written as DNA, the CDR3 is TGTGCCAGCAGCGTGGTGGGAGGGATTCAAGAGACCCAGTACTTC. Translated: CASSVVGGIQETQYF.